One and the same sample provided the 21 T cell receptor beta chains below, sequenced in a study of control samples from healthy donors and cancer patients. The protocol was immunoSEQ multiplex PCR, while the TCRdb copy is restricted to in-frame clones and leaves out a portion. The sample includes 120,000 or so clones, over 75% of them seen just once. Sequencing used blood. The receptors were sampled from a young man in good health.

The V call is TRBV6-6, the J call TRBJ2-6; 9 bases align to TRBD2. After removal of 5 bases from V and 0 bases from J, the junction contained 11 bases not matched to a gene. The CDR3 length is 19 residues. From germline, CDR1 is MNHNY and CDR2 SVGAGI (reference sequence). For the CDR3, the DNA is TGTGCCAGCAGTCGACTAGCGGTACTAACCCCCTCTGGGGCCAACGTCCTGACTTTC. It encodes CASSRLAVLTPSGANVLTF.

Worth noting for this clone: The junction departs from the called germline gene at one end, perhaps through a read error. V usage is TRBV7-7 and J usage is TRBJ2-5; 15 nucleotides agree with TRBD2. Germline CDR1 SSHAT, CDR2 FNYEAQ (reference sequence). This CDR3 region has 18 residues. The CDR3 region is CASSSPGLAGGRGETQYF. CDR3 nucleotides: TGTGCTAGCAGCTCTCCGGGACTAGCGGGAGGCCGGGGAGAGACCCAGTACTTC. Complete variable domain (other parts from reference TRBV7-7 and TRBJ2-5): GAGVSQSPRYKVTKRGQDVTLRCDPISSHATLYWYQQALGQGPEFLTYFNYEAQPDKSGLPSDRFSAERPEGSISTLTIQRTEQRDSAMYRCASSSPGLAGGRGETQYFGPGTRLLVL.

The rearrangement uses TRBV7-6 and TRBJ2-3; TRBD2 agrees at 12 bases. With V trimmed by 5 bases and J by 4 bases, 4 bases remained unmatched. This CDR3 is 15 amino acids long. Germline V gives CDR1 SGHVS, CDR2 FNYEAQ. In DNA form, the CDR3 reads TGTGCCAGCAGCCGACTAGCGGGAGTAGCAGATACGCAGTATTTT. Protein product: CASSRLAGVADTQYF.

The gene calls are TRBV19 and TRBJ1-5; no clear D. Trimming removed 2 bases from V and 6 bases from J, with 8 bases in between. Germline V gene lookup returns CDR1 LNHDA and CDR2 SQIVND (reference sequence). The CDR3 loop spans 13 amino acids. The CDR3 DNA follows: TGTGCCAGTAGTATACCGGGTGGTCAGCCCCAGCATTTT. This gives the protein CASSIPGGQPQHF.

The chain couples TRBV7-6 to TRBJ2-1; a possible D gene is TRBD2 (5 bases). V shed 1 base and J shed 7 bases, with 11 bases lying between them. Looked up from germline, CDR1 is SGHVS and CDR2 is FNYEAQ. The CDR3 is 14 residues long. As DNA, the CDR3 is TGTGCCAGCAGCTTAGGCCCTAGCCGAAATGAGCAGTTCTTC. It translates to CASSLGPSRNEQFF.

This chain uses TRBV10-3 with TRBJ1-5; D is ambiguous. The germline V and J ends were trimmed by 6 bases and 3 bases, with 6 bases remaining between them. CDR1 ENHRY and CDR2 SYGVKD come from the germline V gene. The CDR3 sequence is 12 residues long. The CDR3 loop is CAISLDNQPQHF. CDR3 nucleotide sequence: TGTGCCATCAGCCTCGACAATCAGCCCCAGCATTTT.

The chain carries TRBV5-1 and TRBJ1-2; D remains ambiguous. Germline lookup yields CDR1 SGHRS and CDR2 YFSETQ. Deletions cut 0 bases from V and 0 bases from J, with 9 bases between. The CDR3 extends over 15 amino acids. The CDR3 DNA reads TGCGCCAGCAGCTTGGGTGCAGCTGCTAACTATGGCTACACCTTC. Protein sequence: CASSLGAAANYGYTF.

The rearrangement joins TRBV19 to TRBJ2-3, with 7 positions matching TRBD2. CDR1 LNHDA and CDR2 SQIVND come from the germline V gene (reference sequence). Trimming took 3 bases from V and 7 from J; bases not matched to a gene: 19. The CDR3 consists of 18 residues. CDR3 bases: TGTGCCAGTAGTATCTGGGCAGATGGGGGAGGGGTGAGACATACGCAGTATTTT. Its protein product is CASSIWADGGGVRHTQYF. Filled out from reference TRBV19 and TRBJ2-3, the complete variable domain reads DGGITQSPKYLFRKEGQNVTLSCEQNLNHDAMYWYRQDPGQGLRLIYYSQIVNDFQKGDIAEGYSVSREKKESFPLTVTSAQKNPTAFYLCASSIWADGGGVRHTQYFGPGTRLTVL.

This sequence joins TRBV24-1 and TRBJ2-3; 7 bases map to TRBD1. After removal of 10 bases from V and 2 bases from J, the junction contained 8 bases not matched to a gene. In germline, CDR1 is KGHDR, CDR2 SFDVKD. This CDR3 comprises 14 residues. The CDR3 loop is CATGTVWNTDTQYF. CDR3 bases: TGTGCCACAGGGACAGTGTGGAACACAGATACGCAGTATTTT.

A single count supports this clone. This chain connects TRBV11-2 to TRBJ1-2; D call uncertain. Trimming left V 0 bases short and J 4 bases short, with 9 bases between. The CDR3 extends over 14 amino acids. Germline values: CDR1 SGHAT, CDR2 FQNNGV. As DNA, the CDR3 is TGTGCCAGCAGCTTAGAACCGGGAGGCTATGGCTACACCTTC. This translates into CASSLEPGGYGYTF.

The chain uses TRBV30 and TRBJ1-2; 7 bases are shared with TRBD1. The CDR3 contains 15 residues. CDR1 GTSNPN and CDR2 SVGIG come from the germline V gene (reference sequence). Losses at the gene ends were 3 bases for V and 4 bases for J; bases not matched to a gene: 11. The CDR3 loop reads CAWRGGQETPYGYTF. CDR3 DNA: TGTGCCTGGAGGGGAGGACAGGAAACACCCTATGGCTACACCTTC.

The sample holds a few counts of this clone. J is TRBJ2-5 and V is TRBV19; TRBD1 agrees at 12 bases. With 4 bases clipped from V and 5 bases from J, the junction kept 5 bases outside the gene matches. The germline gives CDR1 LNHDA, CDR2 SQIVND (reference sequence). The CDR3 extends over 15 amino acids. The DNA for the CDR3 is TGTGCCAGTAGTAGCGGGACAGGGGGCGCGGAGACCCAGTACTTC. It specifies CASSSGTGGAETQYF.

The chain couples TRBV6-2 or TRBV6-3 to TRBJ1-5; 8 bases match TRBD1. Trimming cost V 6 bases and J 2 bases; bases outside gene matches: 6. CDR1 MNHEY and CDR2 SVGEGT come from the germline V gene. The CDR3 totals 15 residues. The CDR3: CASSTGQGGNQPQHF. CDR3 nucleotide sequence: TGTGCCAGCAGCACCGGACAGGGTGGCAATCAGCCCCAGCATTTT.

The CDR3 DNA is TGTGCCAGCAGCCAAGGCAGACAGGATAATTCACCCCTCCACTTT. Protein: CASSQGRQDNSPLHF. The rearrangement joins TRBV3-1 (or the pseudogene TRBV3-2) to TRBJ1-6, with a tentative D call TRBD1 (6 bases). CDR1 LGHDT and CDR2 YNNKEL come from the germline V gene (reference sequence). Trimming removed 1 base at V and 5 bases at J, with 9 bases between. The CDR3 totals 15 residues.

The gene calls are TRBV6-6 and TRBJ1-5; tentative D call: TRBD1 (5 bases). Trimming stripped 3 bases from V and 4 bases from J, with 13 bases between. From germline, CDR1 is MNHNY and CDR2 SVGAGI (reference sequence). This CDR3 spans 15 amino acids. CDR3 bases: TGTGCCAGCAGTTATTTGGGGCAGGATAATCAGCCCCAGCATTTT. It specifies CASSYLGQDNQPQHF.

The chain combines TRBV5-1 with TRBJ1-3; no clear D. Per the germline V gene, CDR1 is SGHRS and CDR2 is YFSETQ. The CDR3 has 13 residues. Trimming pared 4 bases from V and 3 bases from J, leaving 8 bases between. The CDR3 loop is CASSGSGGNTIYF. The CDR3 coding sequence is TGCGCCAGCAGCGGTTCTGGTGGAAACACCATATATTTT.

The chain combines TRBV28 with TRBJ2-3; D is tentatively TRBD1 or TRBD2 (5 bases each). CDR1 and CDR2 (germline): MDHEN, SYDVKM. V was shortened by 1 base and J by 1 base, with 12 bases between the two germline ends. This CDR3 contains 16 residues. Written as DNA, the CDR3 is TGTGCCAGCAGTTTATCGCAGGGACCAGGCACAGATACGCAGTATTTT. It specifies CASSLSQGPGTDTQYF.

The sample holds one count of this clone. The chain carries TRBV27 and TRBJ2-1; the D is unclear. CDR1 and CDR2 from the germline V gene are MNHEY and SMNVEV (reference sequence). V gave up 1 base and J gave up 6 bases, with 10 bases separating them. The CDR3 spans 14 residues. CDR3 region: CASSLYGGPNEQFF. The CDR3 DNA follows: TGTGCCAGCAGTTTATACGGCGGCCCCAATGAGCAGTTCTTC.

The rearrangement links TRBV13 to TRBJ2-1; 10 bases line up with TRBD1. CDR3 length: 16 residues. The V segment lost 3 bases and the J segment 7 bases; nucleotides outside the gene matches: 9. Germline loops: CDR1 PRHDT, CDR2 FYEKMQ (reference sequence). The CDR3 bases are TGTGCCAGCAGCTTGGGTGCGGGACAGGGGTCAAATGAGCAGTTCTTC. It is translated as CASSLGAGQGSNEQFF.

The CDR3 DNA is TGTGCCAGCAGGCGACAGGAGAACACTGAAGCTTTCTTT. This codes for CASRRQENTEAFF. The V and J genes are TRBV6-4 and TRBJ1-1, with D maybe TRBD1 (6 bases). V was pared by 6 bases and J by 1 base, with 9 bases between. CDR1 MRHNA and CDR2 SNTAGT come from the germline V gene. The CDR3 consists of 13 residues.

The gene calls are TRBV7-9 and TRBJ2-1; D perhaps matches TRBD2 (6 bases). Per the germline V gene, CDR1 is SEHNR and CDR2 is FQNEAQ (reference sequence). With 1 base removed from V and 5 bases from J, the gap between germline ends came to 18 bases. This CDR3 is 17 amino acids long. The CDR3 is CASSLGAMVAGNNEQFF. The CDR3 DNA reads as TGTGCCAGCAGCTTAGGGGCCATGGTGGCGGGAAACAATGAGCAGTTCTTC.